This T cell receptor beta chain was found in a study of T-cell reconstitution after alpha-beta-depleted transplantation in children (dated by TCRdb to the mid-2010s). Background for the entire study: Using TCR repertoire profiling, the study followed T-cell immune reconstitution in a quantitative way in children after TCRalphabeta/CD19-depleted allogeneic hematopoietic cell transplantation. Study-wide conclusions, independent of this receptor: In some patients, the high TCRbeta diversity seen at day 60 was put down to recipient T cells and intrathymic progenitors that had survived conditioning. The apparently early recovery of alphabetaT-cell counts about two months after transplant reportedly depended on only several hundred rapidly expanded clones that came from non-depleted graft cells. Over subsequent months, a decline in hyperexpanded clone frequencies was noted, and after one year, T-cell counts and TCRbeta diversity were mostly ascribed to newly produced T cells.

The meaning of the sample's treatment or condition label: allogeneic hematopoietic cell transplantation with graft depleted of TCRalphabeta T cells and CD19 B cells. The children who served as transplant recipients had been given grafts of TCRalphabeta/CD19-depleted allogeneic hematopoietic cells. This clonotype showed up many times. Its antigen remains undetermined. No much larger clonotype is one base removed from it; base qualities were not supplied. To prepare the library, PCR was applied. The sequencing machine was an Illumina HiSeq 2500. TCR libraries were prepared with molecular barcoding, using unique molecular identifiers to normalize TCRbeta repertoire quantification. TCRdb itself trimmed the public reads at Q25 with fastp, ran MiXCR and retained productive beta chains. Rows are unified per CDR3 protein, each entry keeping the most common DNA and genes. The sample table lists about 470,000 distinct CDR3 sequences, 43% of them with a count of one. Of the sample, under 35% is held by the ten largest clones.

The receptor was derived from a girl aged 2-10 years with aplastic anemia, due to receive a stem cell transplant. Sequences were derived from PBMCs, sampled before TCRalphabeta/CD19-depleted stem cell transplant.

The CDR3 region reads CSARGLADTGELFF. Here is the DNA: TGCAGTGCTAGAGGACTAGCTGACACCGGGGAGCTGTTTTTT. The V and J segments used are TRBV20-1 and TRBJ2-2; TRBD2 fits 7 bases in the junction. Compared with germline, V lacks 1 base and J lacks 3 bases; bases without a gene match: 2. The CDR3, from cysteine to phenylalanine, totals 14 residues. Of the read, only the CDR3 DNA is kept; its 42 bases are in frame from base 1. CDR1 and CDR2, per the germline V gene (reference sequence), are DFQATT and SNEGSKA.